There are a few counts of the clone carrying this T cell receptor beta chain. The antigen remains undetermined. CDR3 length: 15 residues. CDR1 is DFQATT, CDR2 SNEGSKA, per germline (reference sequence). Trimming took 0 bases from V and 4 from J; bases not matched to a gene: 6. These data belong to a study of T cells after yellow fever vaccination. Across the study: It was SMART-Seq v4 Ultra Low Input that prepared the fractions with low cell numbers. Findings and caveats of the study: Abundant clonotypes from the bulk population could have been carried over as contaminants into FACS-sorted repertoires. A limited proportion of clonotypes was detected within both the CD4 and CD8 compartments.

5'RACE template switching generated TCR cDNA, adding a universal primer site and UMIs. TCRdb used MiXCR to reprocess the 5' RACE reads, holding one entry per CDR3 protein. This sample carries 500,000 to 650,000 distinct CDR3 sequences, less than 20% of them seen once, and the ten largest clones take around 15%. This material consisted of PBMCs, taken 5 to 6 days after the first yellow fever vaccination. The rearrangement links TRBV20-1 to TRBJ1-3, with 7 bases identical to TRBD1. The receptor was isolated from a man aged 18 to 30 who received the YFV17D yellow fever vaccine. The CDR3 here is CSAREAQGLGNTIYF. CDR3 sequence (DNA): TGCAGTGCTAGAGAGGCACAGGGGCTGGGAAACACCATATATTTT.